One sample yielded the 12 T cell receptor beta chains listed below, sequenced in a study of PD-1 blockade in classical Hodgkin lymphoma. Profiling relied on immunoSEQ multiplex PCR, and the TCRdb table lists in-frame clones only, not all of them. The table lists about 33,000 clones, around 74% of them singletons. Time point of the sample: cycle 4 day 1 (C4D1), after 5 to 7 weeks of nivolumab. Each and every patient relapsed after autologous stem cell transplantation, and patients got differing brentuximab vedotin exposure. The starting material was peripheral blood mononuclear cells (PBMCs), obtained before the fourth cycle of nivolumab. These receptors all come from a human donor with classical Hodgkin lymphoma.

V and J are TRBV4-1 and TRBJ1-5; D gene unclear. V was trimmed by 5 bases and J by 8 bases, leaving 13 bases between them. Germline CDR1 reads MGHRA; CDR2 reads YSYEKL. The CDR3 extends over 13 amino acids. The CDR3 bases are TGCGCCAGCAGCATCGGGCAAGGTGAGCCCCAGCATTTT. Its translation is CASSIGQGEPQHF.

CDR3 in DNA: TGCGCCAGCAGCCTCAAAAGGGGGACCGCGAACACCGGGGAGCTGTTTTTT. Its protein is CASSLKRGTANTGELFF. The rearrangement uses TRBV4-3 and TRBJ2-2; maybe TRBD1 (6 bases). The CDR3 contains 17 residues. With 4 bases removed from V and 0 bases from J, the gap between germline ends came to 15 bases. The germline V gene has CDR1 LGHNA and CDR2 YSLEER.

For the CDR3, the DNA is TGTGCCAGCAGCGTAGTTTGGGGGGCGCCCACTGAAGCTTTCTTT. This encodes CASSVVWGAPTEAFF. The chain recombines TRBV9 with TRBJ1-1; D possibly corresponds to TRBD1 (6 bases). The V gene's germline CDR1 is SGDLS and CDR2 YYNGEE. Deletions cut 0 bases from V and 4 bases from J, with 13 bases between. The CDR3 runs 15 residues.

The rearrangement links TRBV28 to TRBJ2-7, with TRBD2 matching over 13 bases. V shed 5 bases and J 5 bases; nucleotides not matched to a gene: 12. CDR1 is MDHEN, CDR2 SYDVKM, per germline. The CDR3 runs to 17 residues. Here the CDR3 reads CASSTLRFGTSGNEQYF. As DNA, the CDR3 is TGTGCCAGCAGTACCCTGAGGTTTGGGACTAGCGGGAACGAGCAGTACTTC.

This clone was seen a handful of times. This sequence joins TRBV7-9 and TRBJ2-2; possibly TRBD1 for D (5 bases). V was cut by 2 bases and J by 7 bases, with 14 bases left in between. The germline V gene has CDR1 SEHNR and CDR2 FQNEAQ (reference sequence). This CDR3 is 15 amino acids long. DNA for the CDR3: TGTGCCAGCAGCTTATCTGGGGCCCATTACGGGGAGCTGTTTTTT. This gives the protein CASSLSGAHYGELFF.

The gene calls are TRBV5-1 and TRBJ1-1, with a tentative D call TRBD1 (6 bases). The germline gives CDR1 SGHRS, CDR2 YFSETQ. Trimming pared 4 bases from V and 1 base from J, leaving 11 bases between. The CDR3 loop spans 14 amino acids. In DNA, the CDR3 is TGCGCCAGCAGCCCCAGGGGCGCGAACACTGAAGCTTTCTTT. Translated, it gives CASSPRGANTEAFF.

The J gene is TRBJ1-2, the V gene TRBV10-3; weak D call: TRBD1 (6 bases). The V end lost 10 bases, the J end lost 8 bases, and 17 bases lay between the germline ends. CDR3 length: 12 amino acids. From germline, CDR1 is ENHRY and CDR2 SYGVKD. This CDR3 is CATEGDGRGYTF. CDR3 nucleotide sequence: TGTGCCACCGAGGGGGACGGTCGGGGCTACACCTTC.

This clone showed up just a few times. The V call is TRBV28, the J call TRBJ2-7; 8 bases line up with TRBD1. CDR1 and CDR2 from the germline V gene are MDHEN and SYDVKM. The junction had 15 bases not matched to a gene; V was cut back by 5 bases and J by 3 bases. The CDR3 extends over 17 amino acids. The CDR3 sequence: CASSGYTLDRAFYEQYF. CDR3 nucleotide sequence: TGTGCCAGCAGTGGATATACCTTGGACAGGGCCTTCTACGAGCAGTACTTC.

This clone has just one count. The chain couples TRBV5-6 to TRBJ1-5; 7 positions match TRBD1. Germline-derived CDR1 and CDR2 are SGHDT and YYEEEE. The CDR3 has 15 residues. The V and J ends lost 4 bases and 3 bases, in that order; junction bases with no gene match: 7. CDR3 in DNA: TGTGCCAGCAGCAGACAGGGTAATAACAATCAGCCCCAGCATTTT. This sequence encodes CASSRQGNNNQPQHF.

DNA of the CDR3: TGTGCCAGCAACCCGGGACCGGGCACAGATACGCAGTATTTT. Translation gives CASNPGPGTDTQYF. The chain combines TRBV28 with TRBJ2-3; either TRBD1 or TRBD2 may fit D (5 bases each). There are 14 residues in the CDR3. The V and J ends lost 7 bases and 1 base respectively, with 12 bases between them. CDR1 and CDR2 (germline): MDHEN, SYDVKM. Full variable domain (outside the CDR3, taken from reference TRBV28 and TRBJ2-3): DVKVTQSSRYLVKRTGEKVFLECVQDMDHENMFWYRQDPGLGLRLIYFSYDVKMKEKGDIPEGYSVSREKKERFSLILESASTNQTSMYLCASNPGPGTDTQYFGPGTRLTVL.

The V gene is TRBV19, the J gene TRBJ2-5; TRBD1 matches 7 bases. The CDR3 is made up of 15 amino acids. J lost 5 bases, V lost 0 bases, and 6 bases had no gene match. Germline CDR1 is LNHDA and CDR2 is SQIVND (reference sequence). The CDR3 is CASSIDQTGMETQYF. CDR3 coding DNA: TGTGCCAGTAGTATAGATCAGACAGGGATGGAGACCCAGTACTTC.

The J gene is TRBJ1-1, the V gene TRBV27, with 8 bases lining up with TRBD1. Losses at the gene ends were 10 bases for V and 3 bases for J; bases not matched to a gene: 7. Germline V gene data show CDR1 as MNHEY and CDR2 as SMNVEV (reference sequence). The CDR3 spans 13 residues. The CDR3 DNA reads as TGTGCCACCTCGGGACAGGCGGACACTGAAGCTTTCTTT. Amino acids: CATSGQADTEAFF.